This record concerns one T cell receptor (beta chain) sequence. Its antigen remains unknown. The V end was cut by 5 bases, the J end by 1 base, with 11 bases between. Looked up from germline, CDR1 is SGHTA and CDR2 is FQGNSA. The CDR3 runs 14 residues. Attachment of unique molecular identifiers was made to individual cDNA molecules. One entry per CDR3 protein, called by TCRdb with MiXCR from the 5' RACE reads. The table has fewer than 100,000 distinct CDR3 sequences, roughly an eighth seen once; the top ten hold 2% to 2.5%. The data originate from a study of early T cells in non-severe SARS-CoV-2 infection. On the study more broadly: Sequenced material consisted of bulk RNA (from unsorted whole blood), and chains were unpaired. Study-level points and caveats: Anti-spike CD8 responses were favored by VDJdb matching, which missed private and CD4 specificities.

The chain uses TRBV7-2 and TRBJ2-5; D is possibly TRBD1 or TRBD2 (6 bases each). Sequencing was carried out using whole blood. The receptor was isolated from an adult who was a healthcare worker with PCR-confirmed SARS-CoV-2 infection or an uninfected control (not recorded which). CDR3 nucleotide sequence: TGTGCCAGCAGCAAGGGGGGCGCCCAAGAGACCCAGTACTTC. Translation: CASSKGGAQETQYF. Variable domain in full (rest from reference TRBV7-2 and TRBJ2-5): GAGVSQSPSNKVTEKGKDVELRCDPISGHTALYWYRQSLGQGLEFLIYFQGNSAPDKSGLPSDRFSAERTGGSVSTLTIQRTQQEDSAVYLCASSKGGAQETQYFGPGTRLLVL.